The text below deals with one T cell receptor beta chain. Its cognate antigen has yet to be identified. Base qualities are not at hand, and no much larger clone is one base apart. The samples were taken from patients with Merkel cell carcinoma. V sheds 6 bases and J sheds 0 bases, leaving 10 bases between their ends. Spanning cysteine to phenylalanine, the CDR3 consists of 14 amino acids. Just CDR3 DNA is preserved here, 42 bases in frame from base 1. According to the germline V gene (reference sequence), CDR1 reads MNHNY and CDR2 reads SVGAGI. Library generation was performed with the immunoSEQ multiplex PCR assay. In TCRdb, the immuneACCESS table is reduced to in-frame sequences with V and J assigned. These tables do not hold every clone; where another copy was compared, an unresolved V gene accounts for under half, and the others remain unexplained. Within this sample are some 19,000 clones, with roughly 80% of them counted one time only. The ten largest account for roughly 3.2% of the sample.

The data originate from a study of T cells and Merkel cell carcinoma outcomes (dated by TCRdb to 2018 to 2020). Regarding the complete study: The tumor T-cell repertoire, together with T-cell density, was examined as a predictor of clinical outcome in patients with Merkel cell carcinoma.

General study outcomes and caveats: The combination of T-cell repertoire features and T-cell density was reported to predict clinical outcomes in patients with Merkel cell carcinoma.

Rearrangement joined TRBV6-6 to TRBJ2-3; the D gene cannot be named for sure. Sequencing input: tumor tissue from Merkel cell carcinoma. This clonotype originated in a human donor with Merkel cell carcinoma. The CDR3 is CASSLLTSTDTQYF. The sequence in DNA is TGTGCCAGCAGCCTACTAACAAGCACAGATACGCAGTATTTT.